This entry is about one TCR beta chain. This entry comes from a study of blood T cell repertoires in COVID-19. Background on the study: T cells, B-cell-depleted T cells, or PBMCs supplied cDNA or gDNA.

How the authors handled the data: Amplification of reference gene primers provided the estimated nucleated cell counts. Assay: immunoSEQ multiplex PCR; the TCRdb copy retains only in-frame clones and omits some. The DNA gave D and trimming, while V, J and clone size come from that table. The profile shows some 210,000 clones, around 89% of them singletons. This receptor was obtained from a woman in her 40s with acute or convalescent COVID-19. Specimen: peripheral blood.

CDR3 in DNA: TGTGCCAGCAGCTTACTTGGGGGCGACGGGAACACTGAAGCTTTCTTT. It codes for CASSLLGGDGNTEAFF. The V gene is TRBV7-6, the J gene TRBJ1-1; TRBD1 is a possible D gene (6 bases). Germline V gene sequence: CDR1 SGHVS, CDR2 FNYEAQ. The CDR3 has 16 amino acids. The germline V and J ends were trimmed by 2 bases and 1 base, with 14 bases remaining between them.